The clone carrying this TCR beta chain has just a few counts. Its antigen is undetermined. TCRdb re-called the reads through MiXCR, storing one row per CDR3 protein. Of about 890,000 distinct CDR3 sequences listed, 25% to 40% are singletons. This specimen belongs to a study of T cell repertoires in cytomegalovirus infection. In the study overall: In the study, CMV epitopes included recently identified HLA-C-restricted and well-studied HLA-B-restricted ones. Public TCR beta signatures were indicative of both CMV infection and a matching HLA type.

The sample here was cultured CD8+ T cells from PBMCs, taken from culture after CMV antigen stimulation. This clonotype was sampled from a human donor in good health (CMV status not recorded). Some clones in this sample may be carry-over from other donors' samples.

The CDR3 loop reads CASSLGDRASTF. The DNA of the CDR3 is TGTGCCAGCAGCTTGGGGGACAGGGCCAGCACCTTC. The chain employs TRBV7-9 and TRBJ1-2, with TRBD1 matching 9 bases. The CDR3 contains 12 residues. Germline lookup yields CDR1 SEHNR and CDR2 FQNEAQ (reference sequence). Trimming took 3 bases from V and 13 from J; bases not matched to a gene: 6.